A single sample gave rise to the 32 T cell receptor beta chains below, sequenced in a study of T-cell reconstitution after alpha-beta-depleted transplantation in children. The TCRbeta library was prepared with unique molecular identifiers. TCRdb fed the PCR reads into MiXCR, producing one record per CDR3 protein. This table has approximately 500,000 distinct CDR3 sequences, 27% appearing once. Specimen: PBMCs, collected before TCRalphabeta/CD19-depleted stem cell transplant. The receptors derive from a boy less than two years old with Wiskott-Aldrich syndrome, due to receive a stem cell transplant.

The chain combines TRBV28 with TRBJ2-2; D is unclear. Looked up from germline, CDR1 is MDHEN and CDR2 is SYDVKM. V lost 10 bases and J 6 bases, leaving 15 bases between the germline ends. The CDR3 sequence is 13 residues long. CDR3 sequence reads: CATKFTPPGELFF. The CDR3 nucleotides read TGTGCCACCAAGTTTACCCCCCCCGGGGAGCTGTTTTTT.

The V and J genes are TRBV27 and TRBJ2-1; 11 bases align to TRBD2. The ends lost 7 bases at V and 7 bases at J; junction bases unmatched: 9. This CDR3 has 15 amino acids. Germline-derived CDR1 and CDR2 are MNHEY and SMNVEV (reference sequence). The CDR3 coding sequence is TGTGCCAGCACTTGGCTAGCGGGAGGAGCAAATGAGCAGTTCTTC. This sequence encodes CASTWLAGGANEQFF.

The chain combines TRBV5-1 with TRBJ2-1; 14 nucleotides line up with TRBD2. From germline, CDR1 is SGHRS and CDR2 YFSETQ. V gave up 4 bases and J gave up 9 bases; unmatched junction bases: 6. This CDR3 contains 15 residues. The CDR3: CASSPGLAGEGEQFF. In nucleotides, the CDR3 is TGCGCCAGCAGCCCGGGACTAGCGGGAGAAGGTGAGCAGTTCTTC.

The chain joins TRBV10-3 to TRBJ2-3; no clear D gene. The V gene lost 4 bases and the J gene lost 3 bases, with 17 bases spanning the gap. CDR3 size: 16 residues. Germline V gene sequence: CDR1 ENHRY, CDR2 SYGVKD. The CDR3 nucleotides read TGTGCCATCAGTGTAGACATAGGGTCCCGAACAGATACGCAGTATTTT. Protein sequence: CAISVDIGSRTDTQYF.

This clonotype was counted only a few times. The chain combines TRBV9 with TRBJ2-7; 7 positions agree with TRBD2. CDR3 size: 14 residues. In germline, CDR1 is SGDLS, CDR2 YYNGEE. The junction had 3 bases not matched to a gene; V was cut back by 0 bases and J by 3 bases. The CDR3 DNA follows: TGTGCCAGCAGCGTAGCTAGCGGTGACTACGAGCAGTACTTC. It specifies CASSVASGDYEQYF.

The chain recombines TRBV5-1 with TRBJ2-6, with 9 bases aligning to TRBD1. J gave up 4 bases and V 4 bases, and 6 bases lay outside the gene matches. The CDR3 length is 16 residues. Germline CDR1 SGHRS, CDR2 YFSETQ. The CDR3 coding sequence is TGCGCCAGCAGCCTTAGACAGGGGGTAGGGGCCAACGTCCTGACTTTC. Residues: CASSLRQGVGANVLTF. Drawing the rest from reference TRBV5-1 and TRBJ2-6, the complete variable domain is KAGVTQTPRYLIKTRGQQVTLSCSPISGHRSVSWYQQTPGQGLQFLFEYFSETQRNKGNFPGRFSGRQFSNSRSEMNVSTLELGDSALYLCASSLRQGVGANVLTFGAGSRLTVL.

The CDR3 DNA reads TGTGCCAGCAGACCACTTAACTTGAACACTGAAGCTTTCTTT. Amino acids: CASRPLNLNTEAFF. The V gene is TRBV27, the J gene TRBJ1-1; D is unresolved. CDR3 length: 14 residues. Trimming removed 6 bases at V and 0 bases at J, with 11 bases between. The germline CDR1 and CDR2 sequences are MNHEY and SMNVEV (reference sequence).

The genes are TRBV11-2 and TRBJ2-7, with D maybe TRBD1 (5 bases). There are 13 residues in the CDR3. Germline assignment: CDR1 SGHAT and CDR2 FQNNGV. V was cut by 2 bases and J by 4 bases, with 9 bases left in between. Here the CDR3 reads CASSLPRGYEQYF. The CDR3 DNA reads as TGTGCCAGCAGCTTACCTAGGGGTTACGAGCAGTACTTC.

The chain has TRBV4-1 and TRBJ2-1; D not resolved. Germline V gives CDR1 MGHRA, CDR2 YSYEKL. Trimming stripped 1 base from V and 3 bases from J, with 4 bases between. The CDR3 has 13 amino acids. In nucleotides, the CDR3 is TGCGCCAGCAGCCAAGTGTTCTACAATGAGCAGTTCTTC. This encodes CASSQVFYNEQFF.

This clonotype was detected only a few times. The genes are TRBV10-3 and TRBJ2-7, with D unclear. Germline values: CDR1 ENHRY, CDR2 SYGVKD. This CDR3 contains 15 residues. Trimming took off 6 bases at V and 4 bases at J, with 19 bases between the two ends. The CDR3: CAISAKTAPPYEQYF. The CDR3 DNA reads as TGTGCCATCAGCGCAAAGACCGCTCCTCCTTACGAGCAGTACTTC.

This clonotype has just a few counts. The rearrangement uses TRBV6-5 and TRBJ2-4, with D perhaps matching TRBD2 (5 bases). CDR1 MNHEY and CDR2 SVGAGI come from the germline V gene. This CDR3 has 17 amino acids. V was cut by 0 bases and J by 1 base, with 13 bases left in between. CDR3 DNA sequence: TGTGCCAGCAGTTACTCGGGCGTGCCGGGGGCCAAAAACATTCAGTACTTC. This encodes CASSYSGVPGAKNIQYF.

The CDR3 spells CASSRAFQGRGYQETQYF. As DNA, the CDR3 is TGCGCCAGCAGCCGCGCGTTCCAGGGGAGAGGGTACCAAGAGACCCAGTACTTC. The chain links TRBV5-1 to TRBJ2-5, with TRBD1 as a possible D gene (6 bases). Germline V gives CDR1 SGHRS, CDR2 YFSETQ. The CDR3 runs to 18 residues. With 4 bases removed from V and 0 bases from J, the gap between germline ends came to 22 bases.

The V call is TRBV5-4, the J call TRBJ2-1; 9 bases agree with TRBD2. This CDR3 has 16 amino acids. V trimming: 4 bases; J trimming: 5 bases; junction bases outside the gene matches: 10. CDR1 SGHNT and CDR2 YYREEE come from the germline V gene (reference sequence). CDR3 bases: TGTGCCAGCAGCCCCCAAGCTCTAGCGGGGAACAATGAGCAGTTCTTC. It codes for CASSPQALAGNNEQFF.

This clonotype was picked up a small number of times. The chain has TRBV5-1 and TRBJ2-7, with a weak D call TRBD2 (6 bases). The germline gives CDR1 SGHRS, CDR2 YFSETQ. The length of the CDR3 is 14 residues. V was trimmed by 2 bases and J by 2 bases, leaving 11 bases between them. The CDR3 nucleotides read TGCGCCAGCAGCTTTGACGGGAGTCCCTACGAGCAGTACTTC. Its translation is CASSFDGSPYEQYF. Drawing the rest from reference TRBV5-1 and TRBJ2-7, the complete variable domain is KAGVTQTPRYLIKTRGQQVTLSCSPISGHRSVSWYQQTPGQGLQFLFEYFSETQRNKGNFPGRFSGRQFSNSRSEMNVSTLELGDSALYLCASSFDGSPYEQYFGPGTRLTVT.

The V gene is TRBV20-1, the J gene TRBJ2-2; D possibly corresponds to TRBD2 (6 bases). The CDR3 length is 13 residues. CDR1 and CDR2 from the germline V gene are DFQATT and SNEGSKA (reference sequence). V lost 3 bases, J lost 6 bases, and 11 bases lay in between. This chain's CDR3 is CSAREWEAGELFF. The CDR3 region has the DNA TGCAGTGCTAGGGAATGGGAGGCCGGGGAGCTGTTTTTT.

V is TRBV20-1 and J is TRBJ2-3; no definite D call. This CDR3 is 15 amino acids long. The V end lost 0 bases, the J end lost 0 bases, and 10 bases lay between the germline ends. CDR1 is DFQATT and CDR2 is SNEGSKA in the germline V gene (reference sequence). The CDR3 loop is CSARDLGQSTDTQYF. CDR3 in DNA: TGCAGTGCTAGAGATCTAGGGCAAAGCACAGATACGCAGTATTTT.

The V and J genes are TRBV5-1 and TRBJ2-1; unclear D gene. Germline V CDR1 and CDR2: SGHRS, YFSETQ. Trimming removed 2 bases at V and 3 bases at J, with 24 bases between. The CDR3 extends over 19 amino acids. The CDR3 sequence is CASSFRPRELGISYNEQFF. CDR3 sequence (DNA): TGCGCCAGCAGCTTCCGACCGAGAGAGCTGGGTATCAGCTACAATGAGCAGTTCTTC.

The chain uses TRBV20-1 and TRBJ2-1, with 7 bases fitting TRBD1. J gave up 3 bases and V 1 base, and 3 bases lay outside the gene matches. Germline values: CDR1 DFQATT, CDR2 SNEGSKA (reference sequence). The CDR3 totals 14 residues. CDR3 in DNA: TGCAGTGCTAGAGGGGGACAGAACTACAATGAGCAGTTCTTC. The encoded protein is CSARGGQNYNEQFF.

The chain combines TRBV5-6 with TRBJ1-2, with D maybe TRBD1 (6 bases). Germline V gene lookup returns CDR1 SGHDT and CDR2 YYEEEE. There are 14 residues in the CDR3. V was trimmed by 3 bases and J by 4 bases, leaving 13 bases between them. The CDR3 sequence: CASSSDRRLYGYTF. The DNA of the CDR3 is TGTGCCAGCAGCTCCGACAGGCGCCTCTATGGCTACACCTTC.

This clonotype was picked up a small number of times. The V gene is TRBV5-6, the J gene TRBJ2-2; tentatively, D is TRBD1 (5 bases). Trimming removed 4 bases from V and 4 bases from J, with 14 bases in between. The CDR3 extends over 15 amino acids. Germline V gives CDR1 SGHDT, CDR2 YYEEEE. This CDR3 is CASSTYRTSTGELFF. The CDR3 DNA follows: TGTGCCAGCAGCACCTACAGGACGAGCACCGGGGAGCTGTTTTTT.

The gene calls are TRBV7-2 and TRBJ2-1; D may be TRBD2 (6 bases). Germline V gene data show CDR1 as SGHTA and CDR2 as FQGNSA. CDR3 size: 15 residues. The V end was cut by 3 bases, the J end by 5 bases, with 14 bases between. CDR3: CASSLMGEVNNEQFF. DNA of the CDR3: TGTGCCAGCAGCTTGATGGGGGAGGTCAACAATGAGCAGTTCTTC.

The CDR3 loop reads CASSQDGLASTGELFF. CDR3 nucleotide sequence: TGTGCCAGCAGCCAAGACGGCTTAGCGAGCACCGGGGAGCTGTTTTTT. This chain connects TRBV4-2 to TRBJ2-2; weak D call: TRBD2 (5 bases). V lost 0 bases and J 4 bases, leaving 12 bases between the germline ends. The CDR3 length is 16 residues. From germline, CDR1 is LGHNA and CDR2 YNFKEQ.

This clonotype was seen more than once but under ten times. The V call is TRBV5-1, the J call TRBJ2-1; 7 bases line up with TRBD2. The CDR3 is made up of 14 amino acids. Looked up from germline, CDR1 is SGHRS and CDR2 is YFSETQ. Trimming removed 5 bases from V and 5 bases from J; junction bases left unmatched: 7. CDR3 DNA: TGCGCCAGCAGTTGGGGGGGAATGGACAATGAGCAGTTCTTC. Translating it yields CASSWGGMDNEQFF. Full variable domain (rest looked up from reference TRBV5-1 and TRBJ2-1): KAGVTQTPRYLIKTRGQQVTLSCSPISGHRSVSWYQQTPGQGLQFLFEYFSETQRNKGNFPGRFSGRQFSNSRSEMNVSTLELGDSALYLCASSWGGMDNEQFFGPGTRLTVL.

V gene TRBV20-1 combines with J gene TRBJ2-5; D is ambiguous. V lost 2 bases and J lost 1, with 8 bases in between. CDR1 DFQATT and CDR2 SNEGSKA come from the germline V gene (reference sequence). The CDR3 runs to 13 residues. The CDR3 bases are TGCAGTGCTAGAAGGGCGGTCCAAGAGACCCAGTACTTC. Its translation: CSARRAVQETQYF.

The chain carries TRBV6-5 and TRBJ1-1; perhaps TRBD1 as D (6 bases). Germline CDR1 MNHEY, CDR2 SVGAGI. V lost 3 bases, J lost 8 bases, and 13 bases lay in between. The CDR3 extends over 13 amino acids. The CDR3 sequence is CASSYFRGGEAFF. CDR3 DNA: TGTGCCAGCAGTTATTTCAGGGGAGGCGAAGCTTTCTTT.

The sample holds a few counts of this clonotype. V and J are TRBV7-9 and TRBJ1-5; unclear D gene. Germline loops: CDR1 SEHNR, CDR2 FQNEAQ (reference sequence). Deletions cut 5 bases from V and 3 bases from J, with 11 bases between. The CDR3 covers 14 residues. CDR3 residues: CASSENQNNQPQHF. In nucleotides, the CDR3 is TGTGCCAGCAGCGAAAACCAGAACAATCAGCCCCAGCATTTT.

As to this clonotype: A much larger clone differs by one base, so this may be a read error. The chain couples TRBV5-1 to TRBJ2-1, with D tentatively TRBD1 (5 bases). The CDR3 is 15 amino acids. V lost 2 bases and J 0 bases, leaving 9 bases between the germline ends. Germline V gene lookup returns CDR1 SGHRS and CDR2 YFSETQ. CDR3 DNA: TGCGCCAGCAGCTTTGGAGACAGCTCCTACAATGAGCAGTTCTTC. It yields the protein CASSFGDSSYNEQFF. Filled out from reference TRBV5-1 and TRBJ2-1, the complete variable domain reads KAGVTQTPRYLIKTRGQQVTLSCSPISGHRSVSWYQQTPGQGLQFLFEYFSETQRNKGNFPGRFSGRQFSNSRSEMNVSTLELGDSALYLCASSFGDSSYNEQFFGPGTRLTVL.

This chain uses TRBV25-1 with TRBJ2-1; 11 nucleotides align to TRBD2. This CDR3 comprises 15 residues. J gave up 9 bases and V 4 bases, and 8 bases lay outside the gene matches. CDR1 is MGHDK and CDR2 is SYGVNS in the germline V gene. CDR3 DNA sequence: TGTGCCAGCAGTGGCTTAGCGGGAGGGCTAGTTGAGCAGTTCTTC. Its protein product is CASSGLAGGLVEQFF.

This clonotype has a handful of counts. V and J are TRBV27 and TRBJ2-3; 7 bases align to TRBD2. V lost 6 bases to trimming and J lost 2 bases; unmatched junction nucleotides: 11. The CDR3 has 16 residues. Germline V gene sequence: CDR1 MNHEY, CDR2 SMNVEV (reference sequence). This CDR3 is CASSFLGTTYTDTQYF. CDR3 sequence (DNA): TGTGCCAGCAGCTTCCTAGGGACTACCTACACAGATACGCAGTATTTT.

The rearrangement joins TRBV15 to TRBJ1-2; D possibly corresponds to TRBD1 (6 bases). Germline V gives CDR1 LNHNV, CDR2 YYDKDF (reference sequence). The CDR3 length is 17 residues. With 0 bases removed from V and 8 bases from J, the gap between germline ends came to 22 bases. CDR3 nucleotides: TGTGCCACCAGCAGAGATGCGGGGGCGGGTATGACCCCAGGCTACACCTTC. It translates to CATSRDAGAGMTPGYTF.

CDR3 sequence reads: CASSTWTSGGPLEQYF. The CDR3 nucleotides are TGTGCCAGCAGCACCTGGACTAGCGGGGGACCTCTCGAGCAGTACTTC. The chain combines TRBV5-5 with TRBJ2-7; 13 bases are a match to TRBD2. Germline-derived CDR1 and CDR2 are SGHKS and YYEKEE (reference sequence). The CDR3 length is 16 residues. V shed 4 bases and J 6 bases; nucleotides not matched to a gene: 10.

This clonotype was counted only a few times. The chain combines TRBV10-3 with TRBJ2-2, with 10 positions matching TRBD2. Germline V gene sequence: CDR1 ENHRY, CDR2 SYGVKD. This CDR3 has 15 residues. Losses at the gene ends were 6 bases for V and 6 bases for J; bases not matched to a gene: 7. The CDR3 sequence: CAIRRLAGPSGELFF. CDR3 bases: TGTGCCATCAGAAGACTAGCGGGTCCCTCCGGGGAGCTGTTTTTT.